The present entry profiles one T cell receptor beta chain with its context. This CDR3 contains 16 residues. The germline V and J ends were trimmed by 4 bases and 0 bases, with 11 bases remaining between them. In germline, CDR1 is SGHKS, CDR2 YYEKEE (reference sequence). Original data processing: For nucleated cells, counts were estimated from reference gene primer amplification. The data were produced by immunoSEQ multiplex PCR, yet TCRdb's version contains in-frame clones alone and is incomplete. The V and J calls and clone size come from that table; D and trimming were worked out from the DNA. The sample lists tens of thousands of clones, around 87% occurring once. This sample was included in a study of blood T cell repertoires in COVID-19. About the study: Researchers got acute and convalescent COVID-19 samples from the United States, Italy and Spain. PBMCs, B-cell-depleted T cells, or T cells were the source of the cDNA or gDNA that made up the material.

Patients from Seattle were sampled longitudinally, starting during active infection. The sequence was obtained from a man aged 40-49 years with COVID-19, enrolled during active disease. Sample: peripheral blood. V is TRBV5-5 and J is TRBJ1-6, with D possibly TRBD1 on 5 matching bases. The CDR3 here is CASSPRQSSYNSPLHF. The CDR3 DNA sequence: TGTGCCAGCAGCCCCAGACAGAGCTCCTATAATTCACCCCTCCACTTT.